This paragraph covers one T cell receptor beta chain sequence. What it recognizes is unknown. The data are from a study of shared clonotypes between healthy human individuals. Study-level results: For naive CD4 cells, roughly 5.5% of clonotypes were shared across a few donors.

The CDR3 length is 13 residues. J gave up 3 bases and V 5 bases, and 2 bases lay outside the gene matches. Germline V gives CDR1 PRHDT, CDR2 FYEKMQ (reference sequence). Profiling relied on immunoSEQ multiplex PCR, and the TCRdb table lists in-frame clones only, not all of them. The data hold some 600,000 clones, with roughly 96% observed a single time. It was CD45RO-negative cells, positively selected for CCR7, that made up naive CD8 cells, with terminally differentiated effector memory CD45RA+ cells excluded. Sequencing used naive CD8+ T cells sorted from blood. The source of this sequence is a woman aged 25 to 39 in good health. The chain recombines TRBV13 with TRBJ2-7, with 9 bases that match TRBD1. In DNA form, the CDR3 reads TGTGCCAGCAGCCGGGACAGGGTCTACGAGCAGTACTTC. Translation gives CASSRDRVYEQYF.